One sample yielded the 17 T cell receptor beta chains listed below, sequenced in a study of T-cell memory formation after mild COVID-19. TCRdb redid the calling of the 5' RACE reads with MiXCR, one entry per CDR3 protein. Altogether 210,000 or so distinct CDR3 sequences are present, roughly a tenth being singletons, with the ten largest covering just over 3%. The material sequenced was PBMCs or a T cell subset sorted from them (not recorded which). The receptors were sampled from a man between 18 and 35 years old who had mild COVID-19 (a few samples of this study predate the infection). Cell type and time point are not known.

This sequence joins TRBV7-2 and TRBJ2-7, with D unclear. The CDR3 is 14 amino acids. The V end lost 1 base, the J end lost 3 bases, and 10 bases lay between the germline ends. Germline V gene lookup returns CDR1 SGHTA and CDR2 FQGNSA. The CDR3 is CASSLVRQVYEQYF. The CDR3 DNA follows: TGTGCCAGCAGCTTAGTGAGGCAGGTCTACGAGCAGTACTTC.

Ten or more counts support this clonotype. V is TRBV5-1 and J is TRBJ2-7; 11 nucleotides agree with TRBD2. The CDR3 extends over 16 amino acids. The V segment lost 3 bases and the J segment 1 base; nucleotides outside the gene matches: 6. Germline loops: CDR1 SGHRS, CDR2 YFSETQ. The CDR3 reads CASSSTSGGVSYEQYF. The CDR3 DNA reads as TGCGCCAGCAGCTCAACTAGCGGGGGAGTTTCCTACGAGCAGTACTTC.

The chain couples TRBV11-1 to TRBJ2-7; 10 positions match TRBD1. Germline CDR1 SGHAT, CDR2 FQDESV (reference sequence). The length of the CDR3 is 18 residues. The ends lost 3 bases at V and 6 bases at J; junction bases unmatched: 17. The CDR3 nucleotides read TGTGCCAGCAGCTTCAGACTCCCCATACGACAGGGGGCGGTCGAGCAGTACGTC. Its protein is CASSFRLPIRQGAVEQYV.

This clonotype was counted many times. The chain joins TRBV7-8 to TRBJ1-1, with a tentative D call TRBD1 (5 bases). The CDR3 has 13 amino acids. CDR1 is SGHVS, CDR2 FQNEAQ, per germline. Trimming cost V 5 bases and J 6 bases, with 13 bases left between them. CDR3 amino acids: CASSTPSGSEAFF. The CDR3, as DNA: TGTGCCAGCAGCACACCGTCAGGGTCTGAAGCTTTCTTT.

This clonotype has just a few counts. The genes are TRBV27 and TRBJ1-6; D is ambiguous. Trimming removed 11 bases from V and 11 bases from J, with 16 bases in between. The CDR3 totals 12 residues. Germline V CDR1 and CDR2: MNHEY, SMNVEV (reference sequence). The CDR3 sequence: CASALRLPPLHF. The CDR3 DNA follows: TGTGCCTCGGCCCTCCGACTTCCACCCCTCCACTTT.

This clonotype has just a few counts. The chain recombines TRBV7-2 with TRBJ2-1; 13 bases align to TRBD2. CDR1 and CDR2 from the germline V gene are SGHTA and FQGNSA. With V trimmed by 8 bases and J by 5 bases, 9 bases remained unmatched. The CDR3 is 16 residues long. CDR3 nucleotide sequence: TGTGCCAGCTCACTAGCGGGGGGGCCGAGTAACAATGAGCAGTTCTTC. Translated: CASSLAGGPSNNEQFF.

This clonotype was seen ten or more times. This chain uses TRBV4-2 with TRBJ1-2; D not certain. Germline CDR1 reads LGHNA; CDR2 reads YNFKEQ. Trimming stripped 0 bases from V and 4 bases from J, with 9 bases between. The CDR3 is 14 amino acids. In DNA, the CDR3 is TGTGCCAGCAGCCAAGATCAAGGCGGCTATGGCTACACCTTC. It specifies CASSQDQGGYGYTF.

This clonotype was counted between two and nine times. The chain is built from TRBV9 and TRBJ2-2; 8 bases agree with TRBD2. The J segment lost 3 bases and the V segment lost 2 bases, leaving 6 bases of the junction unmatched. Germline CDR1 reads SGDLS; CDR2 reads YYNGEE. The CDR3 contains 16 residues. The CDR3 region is CASSVDPSGYTGELFF. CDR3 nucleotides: TGTGCCAGCAGCGTTGATCCTAGCGGGTACACCGGGGAGCTGTTTTTT. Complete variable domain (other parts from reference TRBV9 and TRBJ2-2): DSGVTQTPKHLITATGQRVTLRCSPRSGDLSVYWYQQSLDQGLQFLIQYYNGEERAKGNILERFSAQQFPDLHSELNLSSLELGDSALYFCASSVDPSGYTGELFFGEGSRLTVL.

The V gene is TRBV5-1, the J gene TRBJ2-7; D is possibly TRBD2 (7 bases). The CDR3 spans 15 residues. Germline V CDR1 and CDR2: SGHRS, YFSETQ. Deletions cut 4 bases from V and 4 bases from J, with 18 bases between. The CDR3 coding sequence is TGCGCCAGCAGCCCCGGCGGGGGCAGAATGTACGAGCAGTACGTC. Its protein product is CASSPGGGRMYEQYV.

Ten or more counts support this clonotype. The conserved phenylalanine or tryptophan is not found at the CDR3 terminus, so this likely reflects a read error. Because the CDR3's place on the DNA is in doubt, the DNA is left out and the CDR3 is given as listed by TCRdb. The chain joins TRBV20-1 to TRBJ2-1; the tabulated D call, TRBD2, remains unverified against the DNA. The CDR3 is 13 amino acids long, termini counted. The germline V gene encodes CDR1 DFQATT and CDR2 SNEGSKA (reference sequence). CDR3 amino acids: CSASLPHLAGGLL.

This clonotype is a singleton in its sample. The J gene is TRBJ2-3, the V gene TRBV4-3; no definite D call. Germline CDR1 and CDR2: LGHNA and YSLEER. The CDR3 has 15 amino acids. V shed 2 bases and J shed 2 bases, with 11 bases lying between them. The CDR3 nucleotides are TGCGCCAGCAGCCAACATGGACGGTTCACAGATACGCAGTATTTT. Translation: CASSQHGRFTDTQYF.

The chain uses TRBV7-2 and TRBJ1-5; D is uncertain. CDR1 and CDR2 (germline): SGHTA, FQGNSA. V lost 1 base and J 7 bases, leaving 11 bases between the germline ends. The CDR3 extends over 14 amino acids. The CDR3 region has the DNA TGTGCCAGCAGCTTAGAGCCACAGACCCAGCCCCAGCATTTT. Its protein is CASSLEPQTQPQHF.

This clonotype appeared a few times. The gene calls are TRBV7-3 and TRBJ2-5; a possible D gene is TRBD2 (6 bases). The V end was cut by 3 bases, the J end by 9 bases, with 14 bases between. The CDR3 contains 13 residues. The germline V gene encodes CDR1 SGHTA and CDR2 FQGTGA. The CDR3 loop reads CASSFGVGEAQYF. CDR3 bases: TGTGCCAGCAGCTTCGGTGTGGGGGAGGCCCAGTACTTC.

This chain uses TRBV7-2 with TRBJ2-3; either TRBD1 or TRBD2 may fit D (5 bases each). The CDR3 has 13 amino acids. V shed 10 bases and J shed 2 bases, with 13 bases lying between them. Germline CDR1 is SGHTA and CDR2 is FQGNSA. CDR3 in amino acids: CATGTYNTDTQYF. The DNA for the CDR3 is TGTGCCACCGGGACCTACAACACAGATACGCAGTATTTT.

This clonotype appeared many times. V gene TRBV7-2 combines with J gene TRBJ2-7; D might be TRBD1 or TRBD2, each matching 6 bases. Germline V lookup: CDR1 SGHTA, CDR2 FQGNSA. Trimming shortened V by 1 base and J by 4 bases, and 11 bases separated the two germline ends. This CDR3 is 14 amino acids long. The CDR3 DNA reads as TGTGCCAGCAGCTTAGAGAAGGGGGGTTACGAGCAGTACGTC. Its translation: CASSLEKGGYEQYV.

The CDR3 DNA follows: TGTGCCAGCAGCCCAAAAGGACAGATGATGGAGACCCAGTACTTC. This encodes CASSPKGQMMETQYF. The chain recombines TRBV7-9 with TRBJ2-5; tentative D call: TRBD1 (6 bases). Per germline, CDR1 SEHNR and CDR2 FQNEAQ (reference sequence). The CDR3 runs to 15 residues. V lost 5 bases, J lost 5 bases, and 18 bases lay in between.

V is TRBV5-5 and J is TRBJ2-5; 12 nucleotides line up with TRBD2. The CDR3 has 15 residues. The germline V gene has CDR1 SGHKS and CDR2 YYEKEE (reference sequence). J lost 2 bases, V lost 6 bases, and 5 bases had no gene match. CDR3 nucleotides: TGTGCCAGCAACCAACTAGCGGGGGGACAAGAGACCCAGTACTTC. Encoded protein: CASNQLAGGQETQYF.